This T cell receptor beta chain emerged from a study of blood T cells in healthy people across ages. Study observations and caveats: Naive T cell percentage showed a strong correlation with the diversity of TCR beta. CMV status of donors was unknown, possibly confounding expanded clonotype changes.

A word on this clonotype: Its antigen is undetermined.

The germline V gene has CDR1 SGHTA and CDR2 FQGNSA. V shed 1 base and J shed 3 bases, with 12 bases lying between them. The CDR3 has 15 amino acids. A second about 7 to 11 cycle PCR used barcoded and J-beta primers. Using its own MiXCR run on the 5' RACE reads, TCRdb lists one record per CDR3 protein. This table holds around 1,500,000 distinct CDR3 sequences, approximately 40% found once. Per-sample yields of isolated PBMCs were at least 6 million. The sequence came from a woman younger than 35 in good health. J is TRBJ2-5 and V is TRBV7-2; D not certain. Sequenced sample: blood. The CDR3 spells CASSLVRATKETQYF. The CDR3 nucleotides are TGTGCCAGCAGCTTAGTCCGGGCTACCAAAGAGACCCAGTACTTC.